This TCR beta chain was retrieved from a study of chemoradiotherapy in HPV16-positive cancers. Study-wide context: A couple of HPV16-positive patients' cells yielded candidate HPV-specific clones and common motifs. Findings and caveats of the study: Non-HPV-specific T cells did not expand in tumors during treatment, whereas candidate HPV-specific clones and E7-related motifs did.

Repeated repertoire sampling spanned the course of chemoradiotherapy. Sequencing was performed with immunoSEQ multiplex PCR; in TCRdb, only in-frame clones are kept and a portion is missing. The sample lists about 31,000 clones; approximately 80% were seen once. As concerns this clone: The antigen remains unidentified.

This clonotype was sampled from a human donor with HPV-associated anogenital cancer. Sequenced material: blood, taken from a patient who underwent chemoradiotherapy.

The CDR3 DNA reads as TGTGCCGCAAATCAGGGGGGTAATTCACCCCTCCACTTT. Translated, it gives CAANQGGNSPLHF. This chain joins TRBV19 and TRBJ1-6, with TRBD1 identical over 7 bases. Trimming removed 11 bases from V and 6 bases from J; junction bases left unmatched: 7. This CDR3 region has 13 residues. Per the germline V gene, CDR1 is LNHDA and CDR2 is SQIVND (reference sequence).